Each of the 8 T cell receptor beta chains below was sequenced from the same sample in a study of T cell responses to AZD1222 COVID-19 vaccine. The assay was immunoSEQ multiplex PCR, and TCRdb's table has in-frame clones only and misses some. There are some 150,000 clones in the sample; about 92% occur only once, and 2.5% to 4% lies in the top ten. The sample in question was peripheral blood, obtained 28 days after the second AZD1222 dose. The receptor source for this set is an adult who received the AZD1222 COVID-19 vaccine.

The V gene is TRBV24-1, the J gene TRBJ1-2; TRBD1 aligns across 7 bases. Per germline, CDR1 KGHDR and CDR2 SFDVKD. The CDR3 is 16 residues long. V trimming: 2 bases; J trimming: 0 bases; junction bases outside the gene matches: 5. This CDR3 is CATSDSQTGANYGYTF. The CDR3 DNA reads TGTGCCACCAGTGATTCACAAACAGGGGCTAACTATGGCTACACCTTC.

The V gene is TRBV10-3, the J gene TRBJ2-7, with TRBD1 identical over 8 bases. J lost 6 bases, V lost 0 bases, and 4 bases had no gene match. This CDR3 region has 14 residues. CDR1 and CDR2 (germline): ENHRY, SYGVKD. The DNA for the CDR3 is TGTGCCATCAGTGAGTCAACAGGGGGATTCGAGCAGTACTTC. Its protein is CAISESTGGFEQYF.

The J gene is TRBJ1-1, the V gene TRBV5-1; D call uncertain. This CDR3 region has 14 residues. The V end lost 0 bases, the J end lost 0 bases, and 6 bases lay between the germline ends. CDR1 SGHRS and CDR2 YFSETQ come from the germline V gene. The chain's CDR3 is CASSLDPMNTEAFF. CDR3 DNA sequence: TGCGCCAGCAGCTTGGACCCGATGAACACTGAAGCTTTCTTT.

CDR3 protein: CASSLGKTYEQYF. In DNA form, the CDR3 reads TGTGCCAGCAGCTTGGGGAAGACCTACGAGCAGTACTTC. This rearrangement joins TRBV11-2 to TRBJ2-7; D gene ambiguous. Germline lookup yields CDR1 SGHAT and CDR2 FQNNGV. The CDR3 runs 13 residues. V lost 3 bases and J 2 bases, leaving 8 bases between the germline ends.

This clone showed up just a few times. In DNA, the CDR3 is TGTGCCAGCATAGACAGCTCTGGAAACACCATATATTTT. It translates to CASIDSSGNTIYF. The chain joins TRBV28 to TRBJ1-3; a possible D gene is TRBD1 (5 bases). Germline CDR1 is MDHEN and CDR2 is SYDVKM. The germline V and J ends were trimmed by 7 bases and 0 bases, with 7 bases remaining between them. There are 13 residues in the CDR3.

The genes are TRBV10-3 and TRBJ2-7, with D possibly being TRBD2 (5 bases). With 8 bases removed from V and 6 bases from J, the gap between germline ends came to 8 bases. Germline CDR1 reads ENHRY; CDR2 reads SYGVKD. CDR3 length equals 10 residues. CDR3 coding DNA: TGTGCCATCGGACTCATCGAGCAGTACTTC. Its protein is CAIGLIEQYF.

The CDR3 is CATSSRDTAFGNTIYF. CDR3 in DNA: TGTGCCACCAGCAGCCGGGACACCGCTTTTGGAAACACCATATATTTT. The rearrangement links TRBV15 to TRBJ1-3; D is perhaps TRBD1 (6 bases). Germline values: CDR1 LNHNV, CDR2 YYDKDF (reference sequence). V was pared by 3 bases and J by 3 bases, with 15 bases between. The CDR3 spans 16 residues.

The genes are TRBV28 and TRBJ1-5, with D tentatively TRBD1 (5 bases). The CDR3 runs 14 residues. Germline assignment: CDR1 MDHEN and CDR2 SYDVKM. Trimming cost V 6 bases and J 7 bases, with 16 bases left between them. Written as DNA, the CDR3 is TGTGCCAGCAGACTGCAGGGAGGGGAGCAGCCCCAGCATTTT. Translating it yields CASRLQGGEQPQHF.